This T cell receptor beta chain was captured by sequencing in a study of regulatory T cells in long-lasting Graves disease. The CDR3 contains 16 residues. Germline V gene lookup returns CDR1 MNHEY and CDR2 SVGEGT. The germline V and J ends were trimmed by 2 bases and 6 bases, with 17 bases remaining between them. The time point: persistent/refractory GD, antithyroid drugs over 5 years with positive TRAb. PBMC RNA was the source of the TCR library. This clonotype came up a few times. CDR3-region Arm-PCR and iRepertoire HTBI primers produced the TCR beta libraries. TCRdb reprocessed the multiplex PCR reads via MiXCR and lists one record per CDR3 protein. The data contain around 510,000 distinct CDR3 sequences, roughly 20% of them singletons.

This specimen consisted of peripheral blood mononuclear cells (PBMCs), obtained when the disease was refractory, from a patient treated with antithyroid drugs. V usage is TRBV6-2 or TRBV6-3 and J usage is TRBJ1-5, with D perhaps matching TRBD1 (6 bases). This TCR was sampled from a female donor with Graves disease. CDR3 protein: CASSYTGSARRQPQHF. DNA of the CDR3: TGTGCCAGCAGTTACACAGGGTCGGCAAGGCGTCAGCCCCAGCATTTT.